These 14 T cell receptor beta chains share one sample of origin, sequenced in a study of shared clonotypes between healthy human individuals. TCRdb keeps only in-frame clones here, not all; method: immunoSEQ multiplex PCR. The sample contains millions of clones, more than 80% of which appear only once. Sequenced material: naive CD4+ T cells sorted from blood. Subset of the sample: CD45RA+ positively selected. The receptor set was obtained from a man aged 18 to 35 in good health.

For this clone: The same CDR3 is also encoded by other DNA sequences in this sample. The chain employs TRBV4-3 and TRBJ2-1; tentative D call: TRBD2 (5 bases). Trimming removed 1 base at V and 0 bases at J, with 7 bases between. CDR1 is LGHNA and CDR2 is YSLEER in the germline V gene. CDR3 size: 15 residues. The CDR3 loop reads CASSQARGSYNEQFF. CDR3 DNA sequence: TGCGCCAGCAGCCAAGCTCGGGGCTCCTACAATGAGCAGTTCTTC.

The V gene is TRBV7-6, the J gene TRBJ2-5, with TRBD1 matching over 8 bases. The CDR3 consists of 15 residues. With V trimmed by 5 bases and J by 4 bases, 9 bases remained unmatched. Germline values: CDR1 SGHVS, CDR2 FNYEAQ. CDR3 nucleotides: TGTGCCAGCAGCCCCCGGACAGGGATTGGAGAGACCCAGTACTTC. This sequence encodes CASSPRTGIGETQYF.

This clone showed up just a few times. The chain couples TRBV29-1 to TRBJ1-5, with unresolved D. Trimming left V 5 bases short and J 2 bases short, with 7 bases between. CDR3 length: 12 amino acids. Germline V gene lookup returns CDR1 SQVTM and CDR2 ANQGSEA. CDR3 DNA sequence: TGCAGCGTTTCGGAGGGCAATCAGCCCCAGCATTTT. It codes for CSVSEGNQPQHF.

The CDR3 loop is CASSFTSGGNTGELFF. The CDR3 DNA follows: TGTGCCAGCAGTTTTACTAGCGGGGGAAACACCGGGGAGCTGTTTTTT. V is TRBV28 and J is TRBJ2-2, with 11 nucleotides matching TRBD2. This CDR3 is 16 amino acids long. J was trimmed by 2 bases and V by 3 bases; bases with no gene match: 2. Per the germline V gene, CDR1 is MDHEN and CDR2 is SYDVKM.

This clone was found once. The chain links TRBV2 to TRBJ2-2; tentatively, D is TRBD2 (6 bases). This CDR3 spans 15 amino acids. The V gene lost 4 bases and the J gene lost 4 bases, with 13 bases spanning the gap. Germline V gene data show CDR1 as SNHLY and CDR2 as FYNNEI. CDR3 DNA sequence: TGTGCCAGCAGTGGGGGAGGTTTGGGCACCGGGGAGCTGTTTTTT. Its protein is CASSGGGLGTGELFF. Based on the CDR3 plus reference TRBV2 and TRBJ2-2, the full variable domain is EPEVTQTPSHQVTQMGQEVILRCVPISNHLYFYWYRQILGQKVEFLVSFYNNEISEKSEIFDDQFSVERPDGSNFTLKIRSTKLEDSAMYFCASSGGGLGTGELFFGEGSRLTVL.

The chain employs TRBV19 and TRBJ2-2; D perhaps matches TRBD2 (6 bases). Trimming left V 3 bases short and J 1 base short, with 9 bases between. The CDR3 loop spans 15 amino acids. Germline CDR1 is LNHDA and CDR2 is SQIVND (reference sequence). The CDR3 sequence: CASSILGGNTGELFF. CDR3 coding DNA: TGTGCCAGTAGTATTTTGGGGGGGAACACCGGGGAGCTGTTTTTT.

The chain is built from TRBV7-2 and TRBJ2-3; D perhaps matches TRBD2 (7 bases). There are 15 residues in the CDR3. V was cut by 8 bases and J by 0 bases, with 15 bases left in between. In germline, CDR1 is SGHTA, CDR2 FQGNSA. The CDR3: CASQRGGDSTDTQYF. CDR3 sequence (DNA): TGTGCCAGCCAGAGGGGGGGGGACAGCACAGATACGCAGTATTTT.

This chain uses TRBV20-1 with TRBJ2-3; D is undetermined. The CDR3 runs to 11 residues. The germline CDR1 and CDR2 sequences are DFQATT and SNEGSKA (reference sequence). The V end was cut by 3 bases, the J end by 6 bases, with 7 bases between. The CDR3 spells CSASKSDTQYF. Here the CDR3 DNA reads TGCAGTGCTAGTAAGTCCGATACGCAGTATTTT.

The rearrangement links TRBV7-2 to TRBJ2-3, with D maybe TRBD2 (5 bases). The CDR3 runs 17 residues. V lost 5 bases and J lost 2, with 20 bases in between. Germline CDR1 reads SGHTA; CDR2 reads FQGNSA. CDR3 protein: CASSQEPGNVFTDTQYF. CDR3 DNA sequence: TGTGCCAGCAGCCAGGAACCCGGGAACGTTTTCACAGATACGCAGTATTTT.

The table lists this clone with a count of one. Other DNA sequences in the same sample also yield this CDR3. The chain has TRBV20-1 and TRBJ2-3; the D gene is possibly TRBD1 (6 bases). The V gene's germline CDR1 is DFQATT and CDR2 SNEGSKA (reference sequence). The CDR3 totals 11 residues. V lost 5 bases to trimming and J lost 4 bases, with 7 bases between them. This chain's CDR3 is CSAAGADTQYF. CDR3 in DNA: TGCAGTGCTGCAGGGGCAGATACGCAGTATTTT.

The rearrangement uses TRBV6-1 and TRBJ1-1; D is unclear. This CDR3 spans 13 amino acids. The V end was cut by 5 bases, the J end by 1 base, with 8 bases between. Germline V gene sequence: CDR1 MNHNS, CDR2 SASEGT. The CDR3: CASSSKGNTEAFF. Written as DNA, the CDR3 is TGTGCCAGCAGTTCCAAAGGGAACACTGAAGCTTTCTTT.

DNA for the CDR3: TGCGCCAGCAGCCGCCCAGACAGTACCTCTGGAGGCTACACCTTC. It codes for CASSRPDSTSGGYTF. The V gene is TRBV4-1, the J gene TRBJ1-2; D is perhaps TRBD1 (5 bases). There are 15 residues in the CDR3. Trimming left V 4 bases short and J 8 bases short, with 20 bases between. The germline CDR1 and CDR2 sequences are MGHRA and YSYEKL.

This sequence joins TRBV12-5 and TRBJ2-3; the match to TRBD2 covers 8 bases. Germline V gene lookup returns CDR1 LGHNT and CDR2 FRNRAP. The CDR3 is made up of 17 amino acids. V was pared by 0 bases and J by 4 bases, with 9 bases of the junction left unmatched. The CDR3 DNA reads TGTGCTAGTGGTTTGGTTCGTGGGCGGGAGGTCCCAGATACGCAGTATTTT. It translates to CASGLVRGREVPDTQYF.

This chain connects TRBV2 to TRBJ2-1, with 7 bases identical to TRBD2. Looked up from germline, CDR1 is SNHLY and CDR2 is FYNNEI. The CDR3 runs 17 residues. V gave up 6 bases and J gave up 8 bases; unmatched junction bases: 19. The CDR3 sequence: CASSDAGLSRTSDEQFF. CDR3 nucleotide sequence: TGTGCCAGCAGCGACGCGGGCCTATCACGGACTAGTGATGAGCAGTTCTTC.